This TCR beta chain was identified during a study of blood T cell repertoires in COVID-19. Study-wide background: Samples of COVID-19 (acute and convalescent) were obtained from the United States, Italy and Spain. T cells, B-cell-depleted T cells, or PBMCs supplied cDNA or gDNA.

As originally analysed: Reference gene primer amplification gave nucleated cell count estimates. Sequencing was performed with immunoSEQ multiplex PCR; in TCRdb, only in-frame clones are kept and a portion is missing. V and J calls and clone size are as listed in that table; D and trimming were resolved from the DNA. The sample holds around 130,000 clones, approximately 90% seen once. This CDR3 is 15 amino acids long. Trimming shortened V by 6 bases and J by 7 bases, and 19 bases separated the two germline ends. Germline loops: CDR1 MNHEY, CDR2 SVGAGI. This chain joins TRBV6-5 and TRBJ1-5; D might be TRBD1 (5 bases). Sequencing used peripheral blood. This clonotype was obtained from a man aged 50 to 59 with active or convalescent COVID-19. The CDR3 reads CASSQGWIGVQPQHF. CDR3 nucleotides: TGTGCCAGCAGCCAAGGGTGGATAGGGGTGCAGCCCCAGCATTTT.